The rows below give T cell receptor beta chains drawn from one sample of a study of shared clonotypes between healthy human individuals. Method: immunoSEQ multiplex PCR; TCRdb's copy keeps in-frame clones and lacks some. The sample lists over a million clones; about 98% were seen once. Material for sequencing was naive CD4+ T cells sorted from blood. All receptors derive from a man aged 30 to 39 in good health. Each CDR3 is given without its conserved first and last residue. The D gene is left open where the match is weak.

d_gene | j_gene | v_gene | CDR3aa
NA | TRBJ2-7 | TRBV7-6 | ASSLGDRYEQY
NA | TRBJ1-5 | TRBV6-5 | ASSYDLMTKPQH
TRBD1 | TRBJ1-1 | TRBV29-1 | SARDRVTEAF
TRBD1 | TRBJ1-2 | TRBV4-2 | ASSGPGQGNYGYT
NA | TRBJ1-2 | TRBV5-1 | ASSPLGGHYGYT
NA | TRBJ1-2 | TRBV7-2 | ASSKKDRPFNYGYT
TRBD1 | TRBJ1-4 | TRBV19 | ASSRLHRGLNEKLF
NA | TRBJ1-5 | TRBV27 | ASSSQGRQPQH
NA | TRBJ2-7 | TRBV5-6 | ASSLLGAGVYEQY
NA | TRBJ2-3 | TRBV19 | ASSPSGTSFRAQY
NA | TRBJ1-5 | TRBV5-1 | ASSLGGSNQPQH
NA | TRBJ1-2 | TRBV6-1 | ASSLRGNYGYT
TRBD2 | TRBJ2-3 | TRBV25-1 | ASSAIAGLTDTQY
NA | TRBJ2-5 | TRBV29-1 | SVVFGIRETQY